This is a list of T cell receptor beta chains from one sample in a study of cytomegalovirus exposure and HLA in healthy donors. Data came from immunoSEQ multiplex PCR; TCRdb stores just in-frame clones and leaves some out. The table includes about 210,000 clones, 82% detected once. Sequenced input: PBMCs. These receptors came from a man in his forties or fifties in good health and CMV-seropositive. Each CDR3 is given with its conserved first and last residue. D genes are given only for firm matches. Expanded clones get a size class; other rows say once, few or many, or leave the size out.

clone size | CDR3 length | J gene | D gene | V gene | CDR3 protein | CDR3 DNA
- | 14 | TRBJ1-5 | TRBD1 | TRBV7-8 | CASSPGQLNQPQHF | TGTGCCAGCAGCCCGGGACAGCTCAATCAGCCCCAGCATTTT
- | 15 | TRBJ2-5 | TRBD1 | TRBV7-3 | CASSRGTGGGETQYF | TGTGCCAGCAGCCGAGGGACAGGGGGTGGGGAGACCCAGTACTTC
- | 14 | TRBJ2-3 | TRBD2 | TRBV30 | CAWSVSGRRDTQYF | TGTGCCTGGAGTGTTAGCGGGAGAAGAGATACGCAGTATTTT
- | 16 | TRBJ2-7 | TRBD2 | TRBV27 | CASSLSPTGRSYEQYF | TGTGCCAGCAGTTTATCCCCGACCGGGAGGTCCTACGAGCAGTACTTC
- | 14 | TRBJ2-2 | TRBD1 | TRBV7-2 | CASSFTGGGGELFF | TGTGCCAGCAGCTTCACAGGGGGCGGCGGGGAGCTGTTTTTT
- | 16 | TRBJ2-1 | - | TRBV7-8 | CASSSRRVSSYNEQFF | TGTGCCAGCAGTTCGCGGAGGGTTAGCTCCTACAATGAGCAGTTCTTC
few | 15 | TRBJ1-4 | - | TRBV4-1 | CASSLPGATNEKLFF | TGCGCCAGCAGCCTCCCAGGGGCCACTAATGAAAAACTGTTTTTT
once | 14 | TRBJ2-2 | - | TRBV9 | CASSLAEGTGELFF | TGTGCCAGCAGCCTAGCTGAGGGCACCGGGGAGCTGTTTTTT
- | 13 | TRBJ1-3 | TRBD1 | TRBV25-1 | CASSRQGTNTIYF | TGTGCCAGCAGCCGACAGGGGACAAACACCATATATTTT
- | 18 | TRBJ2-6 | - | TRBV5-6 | CASCRDILYSSGANVLTF | TGTGCCAGCTGCCGGGACATACTGTACAGCTCTGGGGCCAACGTCCTGACTTTC
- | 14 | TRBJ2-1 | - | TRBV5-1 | CASSFGSSYNEQFF | TGCGCCAGCAGCTTTGGGAGCTCCTACAATGAGCAGTTCTTC
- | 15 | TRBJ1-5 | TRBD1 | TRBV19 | CASSSGTGGNQPQHF | TGTGCCAGTAGTTCCGGGACAGGGGGCAACCAGCCCCAGCATTTT
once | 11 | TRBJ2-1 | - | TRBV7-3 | CASSPGGEQFF | TGTGCCAGCAGTCCCGGGGGTGAGCAGTTCTTC
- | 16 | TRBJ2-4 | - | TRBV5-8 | CASSFGGRRVKNIQYF | TGTGCCAGCAGCTTTGGAGGGAGGAGGGTCAAAAACATTCAGTACTTC
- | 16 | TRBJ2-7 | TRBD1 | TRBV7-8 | CASSTRRDRGSYEQYF | TGTGCCAGCAGCACCCGCCGGGACAGGGGCTCCTACGAGCAGTACTTC
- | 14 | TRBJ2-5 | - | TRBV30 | CAWSVRVGRETQYF | TGTGCCTGGAGTGTAAGGGTGGGGCGTGAGACCCAGTACTTC
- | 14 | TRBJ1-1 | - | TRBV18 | CASSPPGARTEAFF | TGTGCCAGCTCACCACCAGGGGCTAGGACTGAAGCTTTCTTT
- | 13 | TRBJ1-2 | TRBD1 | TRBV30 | CAWSVYGTDGYTF | TGTGCCTGGAGTGTATATGGGACAGACGGCTACACCTTC
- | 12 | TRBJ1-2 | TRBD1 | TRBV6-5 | CASSSSGGGYTF | TGTGCCAGCAGTTCCTCAGGGGGTGGCTACACCTTC
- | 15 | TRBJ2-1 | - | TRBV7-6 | CASSLMLAAYNEQFF | TGTGCCAGCAGCTTAATGCTAGCTGCCTACAATGAGCAGTTCTTC
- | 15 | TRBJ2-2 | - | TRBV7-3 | CASSLVAGGAGELFF | TGTGCCAGCAGCTTAGTGGCTGGAGGGGCCGGGGAGCTGTTTTTT
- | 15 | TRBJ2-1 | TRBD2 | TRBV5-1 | CASSRGTTPYNEQFF | TGCGCCAGCTCCAGAGGGACTACACCATACAATGAGCAGTTCTTC
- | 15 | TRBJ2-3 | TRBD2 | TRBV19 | CASSIAGVGVDTQYF | TGTGCCAGTAGTATTGCGGGAGTGGGTGTAGATACGCAGTATTTT
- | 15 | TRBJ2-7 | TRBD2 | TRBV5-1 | CASSFTSGSSHEQYF | TGCGCCAGCAGCTTTACTAGCGGGAGTTCCCACGAGCAGTACTTC